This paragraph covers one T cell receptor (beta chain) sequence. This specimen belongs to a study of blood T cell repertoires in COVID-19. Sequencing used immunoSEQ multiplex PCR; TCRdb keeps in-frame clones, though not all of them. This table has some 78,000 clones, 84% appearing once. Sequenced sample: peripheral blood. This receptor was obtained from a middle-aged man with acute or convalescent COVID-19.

The DNA for the CDR3 is TGTGCCAGTAGACGGACAGGGCTCAATGAAAAACTGTTTTTT. Translating it yields CASRRTGLNEKLFF. The chain employs TRBV19 and TRBJ1-4; 8 bases line up with TRBD1. The CDR3 totals 14 residues. Trimming took 6 bases from V and 5 from J; bases not matched to a gene: 5. The germline V gene encodes CDR1 LNHDA and CDR2 SQIVND (reference sequence). Full variable domain (missing parts from reference TRBV19 and TRBJ1-4): DGGITQSPKYLFRKEGQNVTLSCEQNLNHDAMYWYRQDPGQGLRLIYYSQIVNDFQKGDIAEGYSVSREKKESFPLTVTSAQKNPTAFYLCASRRTGLNEKLFFGSGTQLSVL.